The next 26 T cell receptor beta chains were all read from a single sample in a study of blood T cell repertoires in COVID-19. Only in-frame clones appear in the TCRdb table, and some are missing; sequencing was by immunoSEQ multiplex PCR. The sample shows approximately 210,000 clones, approximately 84% of them seen only once. The sample taken for sequencing was peripheral blood. These receptors were collected from a woman aged 70-85 years with active or convalescent COVID-19.

This clone was seen a few times. The V call is TRBV19, the J call TRBJ2-1, with TRBD2 matching 10 bases. The CDR3 consists of 14 residues. Germline V CDR1 and CDR2: LNHDA, SQIVND (reference sequence). Germline trimming cut 1 base from V and 6 bases from J; bases unmatched to any gene: 0. The CDR3 loop reads CASSIASGSNEQFF. CDR3 in DNA: TGTGCCAGTAGTATAGCTAGCGGGAGCAATGAGCAGTTCTTC.

This sequence joins TRBV4-1 and TRBJ1-4; no reliable D call. Germline V gene lookup returns CDR1 MGHRA and CDR2 YSYEKL. Trimming left V 2 bases short and J 5 bases short, with 12 bases between. This CDR3 region has 15 residues. CDR3 protein: CASSQRPGQNEKLFF. CDR3 bases: TGCGCCAGCAGCCAACGTCCAGGCCAGAATGAAAAACTGTTTTTT.

The chain uses TRBV9 and TRBJ1-1, with 7 bases aligning to TRBD1. CDR3 size: 15 residues. The V gene's germline CDR1 is SGDLS and CDR2 YYNGEE. After removal of 4 bases from V and 0 bases from J, the junction contained 6 bases not matched to a gene. This chain's CDR3 is CASSRETGMNTEAFF. CDR3 nucleotides: TGTGCCAGCAGCCGAGAGACAGGGATGAACACTGAAGCTTTCTTT.

This rearrangement joins TRBV21-1 to TRBJ2-2; TRBD2 is the table's D call and was not checked against the DNA. TRBV21-1 is shown as a pseudogene. This CDR3 is built from 14 residues. The chain's CDR3 is CASSKPAGIGELFF. The CDR3 nucleotides read TGTGCCAGCAGCAAACCAGCGGGAATCGGGGAGCTGTTTTTT.

V and J are TRBV7-6 and TRBJ1-2, with 8 bases identical to TRBD1. The germline V gene has CDR1 SGHVS and CDR2 FNYEAQ. The CDR3 runs 14 residues. V shed 1 base, J shed 4 bases, and the junction held 2 bases outside the gene matches. The CDR3 sequence: CASSLGTGSYGYTF. In DNA, the CDR3 is TGTGCCAGCAGCTTAGGGACAGGGTCCTATGGCTACACCTTC.

The rearrangement uses TRBV11-3 and TRBJ2-7; maybe TRBD2 (6 bases). The V gene's germline CDR1 is SGHNT and CDR2 YENEEA. V lost 4 bases, J lost 5 bases, and 21 bases lay in between. The CDR3 is 16 residues long. This CDR3 reads CASSWVGLPHGDEQYF. CDR3 bases: TGTGCCAGCAGCTGGGTGGGACTCCCGCACGGGGACGAGCAGTACTTC.

The CDR3 DNA reads TGTGCCGTTCCGCTCGGAGGGGCGATGTACTTC. Residues: CAVPLGGAMYF. This chain links TRBV12-3 or TRBV12-4 with TRBJ2-4; the D gene is possibly TRBD2 (6 bases). The CDR3 is 11 amino acids. V was trimmed by 11 bases and J by 15 bases, leaving 20 bases between them.

This clone came up once. The V call is TRBV3-1 (or the pseudogene TRBV3-2), the J call TRBJ1-2, with a tentative D call TRBD1 (5 bases). Trimming shortened V by 1 base and J by 8 bases, and 23 bases separated the two germline ends. Germline lookup yields CDR1 LGHDT and CDR2 YNNKEL (reference sequence). The CDR3 contains 17 residues. The CDR3 sequence is CASSQARGVGVQRGYTF. The CDR3 DNA reads TGTGCCAGCAGCCAAGCTAGGGGTGTAGGGGTACAAAGGGGCTACACCTTC.

The chain carries TRBV20-1 and TRBJ2-1; 7 bases agree with TRBD1. The ends lost 3 bases at V and 6 bases at J; junction bases unmatched: 8. The CDR3 spans 14 residues. Per germline, CDR1 DFQATT and CDR2 SNEGSKA (reference sequence). This CDR3 is CSASEARGINEQFF. CDR3 DNA: TGCAGTGCTAGTGAGGCCAGGGGGATCAATGAGCAGTTCTTC.

The chain combines TRBV28 with TRBJ1-5, with a weak D call TRBD1 (5 bases). Trimming pared 6 bases from V and 2 bases from J, leaving 11 bases between. In germline, CDR1 is MDHEN, CDR2 SYDVKM. The CDR3 extends over 14 amino acids. In nucleotides, the CDR3 is TGTGCCAGCAGCCCAGGGTCCCGCAATCAGCCCCAGCATTTT. Encoded protein: CASSPGSRNQPQHF.

The chain links TRBV2 to TRBJ1-6; 7 bases fit TRBD1. The CDR3 spans 15 residues. Trimming at V came to 3 bases and at J to 7 bases, leaving 6 bases not matched to a gene. CDR1 SNHLY and CDR2 FYNNEI come from the germline V gene. The CDR3 region is CASSDSGTENSPLHF. The CDR3 DNA sequence: TGTGCCAGCAGTGATTCGGGGACAGAAAATTCACCCCTCCACTTT.

V and J are TRBV11-2 and TRBJ2-7, with 11 bases lining up with TRBD2. The V segment lost 4 bases and the J segment 5 bases; nucleotides outside the gene matches: 7. This CDR3 spans 15 amino acids. Germline V gene data show CDR1 as SGHAT and CDR2 as FQNNGV. The CDR3 reads CASSYSGRAGHEQYF. The DNA for the CDR3 is TGTGCCAGCAGCTATAGCGGGAGGGCCGGCCACGAGCAGTACTTC. Combining the CDR3 with reference TRBV11-2 and TRBJ2-7 gives the whole variable domain EAGVAQSPRYKIIEKRQSVAFWCNPISGHATLYWYQQILGQGPKLLIQFQNNGVVDDSQLPKDRFSAERLKGVDSTLKIQPAKLEDSAVYLCASSYSGRAGHEQYFGPGTRLTVT.

The table lists this clone with a few counts. The chain combines TRBV19 with TRBJ2-2; 9 positions match TRBD1. The CDR3 spans 13 residues. The trim removed 8 bases at V and 7 bases at J, leaving 5 bases unmatched. Germline-derived CDR1 and CDR2 are LNHDA and SQIVND (reference sequence). The CDR3: CASSGTGNGELFF. The CDR3 DNA is TGTGCCAGTTCGGGGACAGGGAACGGGGAGCTGTTTTTT.

V is TRBV27 and J is TRBJ2-1; TRBD2 matches 9 bases. This CDR3 comprises 16 residues. The germline gives CDR1 MNHEY, CDR2 SMNVEV (reference sequence). V was pared by 5 bases and J by 5 bases, with 10 bases of the junction left unmatched. The CDR3 coding sequence is TGTGCCAGCAGTAGGGCGGGAGGGCCCTGGAACAATGAGCAGTTCTTC. It translates to CASSRAGGPWNNEQFF.

The CDR3 spells CASGGGRGTGELFF. CDR3 DNA: TGTGCCAGCGGAGGCGGGAGAGGCACCGGGGAGCTGTTTTTT. The rearrangement links TRBV7-3 to TRBJ2-2; 7 bases fit TRBD2. Trimming took 8 bases from V and 4 from J; bases not matched to a gene: 7. The V gene's germline CDR1 is SGHTA and CDR2 FQGTGA. The CDR3 extends over 14 amino acids.

J is TRBJ1-4 and V is TRBV28; 11 bases line up with TRBD1. Trimming removed 10 bases from V and 8 bases from J; junction bases left unmatched: 9. The CDR3 is 14 amino acids. Looked up from germline, CDR1 is MDHEN and CDR2 is SYDVKM. CDR3 DNA: TGTGCCACCAGGGGGACAGGGGGAGGAGAAAAACTGTTTTTT. It specifies CATRGTGGGEKLFF. Filled out from reference TRBV28 and TRBJ1-4, the complete variable domain reads DVKVTQSSRYLVKRTGEKVFLECVQDMDHENMFWYRQDPGLGLRLIYFSYDVKMKEKGDIPEGYSVSREKKERFSLILESASTNQTSMYLCATRGTGGGEKLFFGSGTQLSVL.

There are a few counts of this clone. The rearrangement joins TRBV29-1 to TRBJ2-3; 7 bases fit TRBD2. The V and J ends lost 7 bases and 4 bases, in that order; junction bases with no gene match: 2. Germline loops: CDR1 SQVTM, CDR2 ANQGSEA. This CDR3 has 11 amino acids. The CDR3 bases are TGCAGCGCGCTAGCGGCAGATACGCAGTATTTT. Its translation: CSALAADTQYF.

The chain is built from TRBV15 and TRBJ1-2, with 9 positions matching TRBD1. Germline V gene sequence: CDR1 LNHNV, CDR2 YYDKDF (reference sequence). J gave up 8 bases and V 8 bases, and 12 bases lay outside the gene matches. The CDR3 has 14 amino acids. Here the CDR3 reads CATSRGDRVRGYTF. The CDR3 DNA follows: TGTGCCACCTCTCGGGGGGACAGGGTTCGGGGCTACACCTTC. Full variable domain (missing parts from reference TRBV15 and TRBJ1-2): DAMVIQNPRYQVTQFGKPVTLSCSQTLNHNVMYWYQQKSSQAPKLLFHYYDKDFNNEADTPDNFQSRRPNTSFCFLDIRSPGLGDTAMYLCATSRGDRVRGYTFGSGTRLTVV.

V is TRBV28 and J is TRBJ1-1, with a possible D match to TRBD1 (6 bases). The CDR3 is made up of 14 amino acids. The germline CDR1 and CDR2 sequences are MDHEN and SYDVKM. Trimming cost V 6 bases and J 1 base, with 12 bases left between them. For the CDR3, the DNA is TGTGCCAGCAGGGCCGGGACATCGAACACTGAAGCTTTCTTT. It codes for CASRAGTSNTEAFF.

The J gene is TRBJ2-1, the V gene TRBV7-9; 11 bases are a match to TRBD1. Germline lookup yields CDR1 SEHNR and CDR2 FQNEAQ (reference sequence). This CDR3 has 16 residues. V dropped 4 bases and J dropped 5; count of bases not matched to a gene: 7. The CDR3 DNA reads TGTGCCAGCAGCTCCCGTGGGGGACAGGGGGACAATGAGCAGTTCTTC. This codes for CASSSRGGQGDNEQFF.

This chain connects TRBV27 to TRBJ1-2, with 12 nucleotides matching TRBD1. Trimming took 5 bases from V and 8 from J; bases not matched to a gene: 12. The germline CDR1 and CDR2 sequences are MNHEY and SMNVEV (reference sequence). This CDR3 region has 16 residues. CDR3 region: CASSPLPGQGARGYTF. CDR3 sequence (DNA): TGTGCCAGCAGTCCCCTACCGGGACAGGGGGCGCGCGGCTACACCTTC.

This sequence joins TRBV12-3 or TRBV12-4 and TRBJ2-5; tentatively, D is TRBD1 (5 bases). There are 11 residues in the CDR3. Trimming removed 5 bases at V and 5 bases at J, with 6 bases between. CDR3 coding DNA: TGTGCCAGCAGTCAGGGCGAGACCCAGTACTTC. This gives the protein CASSQGETQYF.

The V and J genes are TRBV6-5 and TRBJ2-3; maybe TRBD2 (5 bases). In germline, CDR1 is MNHEY, CDR2 SVGAGI. Deletions cut 4 bases from V and 2 bases from J, with 10 bases between. CDR3 length: 14 residues. In DNA form, the CDR3 reads TGTGCCAGCAGTTCCTCACTAGTCACAGATACGCAGTATTTT. Amino acid sequence: CASSSSLVTDTQYF.

V gene TRBV10-3 combines with J gene TRBJ2-7; D is possibly TRBD1 (6 bases). The CDR3 runs to 14 residues. Trimming took off 6 bases at V and 0 bases at J, with 12 bases between the two ends. Germline assignment: CDR1 ENHRY and CDR2 SYGVKD. The CDR3 here is CAIRETGSSYEQYF. The CDR3 DNA sequence: TGTGCCATCAGAGAGACAGGTAGCTCCTACGAGCAGTACTTC.

This clone was found once. CDR3 sequence: CASSTLRLAAYNEQFF. The CDR3 coding sequence is TGTGCCAGCAGCACTCTAAGACTAGCGGCTTACAATGAGCAGTTCTTC. The chain has TRBV21-1 and TRBJ2-1; the table names TRBD2, a call not compared with the DNA. TRBV21-1 is noted as a pseudogene. The CDR3 consists of 16 residues.

A single count supports this clone. J is TRBJ2-7 and V is TRBV4-2; D is unresolved. With 1 base removed from V and 7 bases from J, the gap between germline ends came to 17 bases. This CDR3 is built from 15 residues. Germline CDR1 LGHNA, CDR2 YNFKEQ. For the CDR3, the DNA is TGTGCCAGCAGCCAAGCCCCCCTGGAACCCGGGGAGCAGTACTTC. This codes for CASSQAPLEPGEQYF.